This T cell receptor beta chain derives from a study of blood T cell repertoires in COVID-19. The overall study: Sources were T cells, B-cell-depleted T cells, or PBMCs; the material itself was cDNA or gDNA.

Authors' analysis steps: Amplification of reference gene primers provided the estimated nucleated cell counts. TCRdb's copy holds only in-frame clones and misses some; the assay was immunoSEQ multiplex PCR. Clone size and V and J calls were adopted from that table, with D and trimming inferred from the DNA. This table has 150,000 to 200,000 clones, around four fifths appearing once. Germline CDR1 and CDR2: KGHSH and LQKENI. The CDR3 sequence is 14 residues long. Trimming took off 3 bases at V and 0 bases at J, with 8 bases between the two ends. Clinical history as reported by participants underpinned cohort assignment.

The sample consisted of PBMCs or T cells enriched from blood (not recorded which). This clonotype was obtained from a woman aged 60 to 75 who had recovered from COVID-19. The genes are TRBV18 and TRBJ1-2; D ambiguous. CDR3 region: CASSPSQSNYGYTF. The DNA of the CDR3 is TGTGCCAGCTCACCGTCACAGTCTAACTATGGCTACACCTTC.